The present TCR beta chain was sequenced within a study of blood T cell repertoires in COVID-19. Method: immunoSEQ multiplex PCR; TCRdb's copy keeps in-frame clones and lacks some. The sample yields under 450,000 clones, less than 90% seen once. Germline trimming cut 2 bases from V and 0 bases from J; bases unmatched to any gene: 6. The CDR3 is 16 amino acids. Germline V CDR1 and CDR2: GTSNPN, SVGIG (reference sequence). Sequenced material: PBMCs or T cells enriched from blood (not recorded which). The TCR originated in a woman in her thirties who had recovered from COVID-19. The V call is TRBV30, the J call TRBJ1-3, with TRBD1 identical over 8 bases. CDR3 region: CAWSRRQGSSGNTIYF. DNA of the CDR3: TGTGCCTGGAGTAGACGACAGGGGAGCTCTGGAAACACCATATATTTT.